The 29 T cell receptor beta chains presented below share a single source sample, sequenced in a study of blood T cell repertoires in COVID-19. The assay was immunoSEQ multiplex PCR, and TCRdb's table has in-frame clones only and misses some. The data contain some 130,000 clones, about 88% of them seen just once; the ten biggest clones take up approximately 18%. The sequencing input was peripheral blood. The receptor source for this set is an elderly woman with acute or convalescent COVID-19.

V usage is TRBV10-2 and J usage is TRBJ2-6, with a possible D match to TRBD1 (5 bases). Trimming removed 7 bases at V and 0 bases at J, with 13 bases between. Germline assignment: CDR1 WSHSY and CDR2 SAAADI. This CDR3 contains 16 residues. The CDR3 region has the DNA TGCGCCAGCACCTCCCCAACAGGCTCTGGGGCCAACGTCCTGACTTTC. This codes for CASTSPTGSGANVLTF.

The chain links TRBV5-5 to TRBJ1-2; 9 bases are shared with TRBD1. V was pared by 1 base and J by 0 bases, with 4 bases of the junction left unmatched. Germline V gives CDR1 SGHKS, CDR2 YYEKEE (reference sequence). The CDR3 spans 16 residues. The CDR3 loop is CASSLRGTGTNYGYTF. CDR3 in DNA: TGTGCCAGCAGCTTGCGTGGGACAGGGACTAACTATGGCTACACCTTC. Full variable domain (remainder filled in from reference TRBV5-5 and TRBJ1-2): DAGVTQSPTHLIKTRGQQVTLRCSPISGHKSVSWYQQVLGQGPQFIFQYYEKEERGRGNFPDRFSARQFPNYSSELNVNALLLGDSALYLCASSLRGTGTNYGYTFGSGTRLTVV.

V gene TRBV5-6 combines with J gene TRBJ1-1, with 7 bases that match TRBD1. V was clipped by 4 bases and J by 4 bases; unmatched bases: 16. This CDR3 has 17 amino acids. The germline CDR1 and CDR2 sequences are SGHDT and YYEEEE. The CDR3 region is CASSTTVGRQGVTEAFF. DNA for the CDR3: TGTGCCAGCAGCACAACTGTAGGTCGACAGGGAGTCACTGAAGCTTTCTTT.

The chain has TRBV7-2 and TRBJ2-3; TRBD2 aligns across 9 bases. The CDR3 is 15 residues long. V shed 4 bases, J shed 5 bases, and the junction held 7 bases outside the gene matches. Per the germline V gene, CDR1 is SGHTA and CDR2 is FQGNSA. CDR3 nucleotide sequence: TGTGCCAGCAGCTATAGCGGGAGTCCGGGAGATACGCAGTATTTT. Translating gives CASSYSGSPGDTQYF. Supplemented by reference TRBV7-2 and TRBJ2-3, the full variable domain reads GAGVSQSPSNKVTEKGKDVELRCDPISGHTALYWYRQSLGQGLEFLIYFQGNSAPDKSGLPSDRFSAERTGGSVSTLTIQRTQQEDSAVYLCASSYSGSPGDTQYFGPGTRLTVL.

This clone came up a few times. The V gene is TRBV18, the J gene TRBJ2-2, with TRBD1 matching over 9 bases. The CDR3 is made up of 17 amino acids. J lost 4 bases, V lost 4 bases, and 10 bases had no gene match. Germline V gene lookup returns CDR1 KGHSH and CDR2 LQKENI. CDR3 nucleotide sequence: TGTGCCAGCTCACTCGTCCCGGGACAGGGAGTCACCGGGGAGCTGTTTTTT. Its protein is CASSLVPGQGVTGELFF.

This chain connects TRBV3-1 (or the pseudogene TRBV3-2) to TRBJ1-4; D is unclear. Per germline, CDR1 LGHDT and CDR2 YNNKEL (reference sequence). V lost 0 bases, J lost 8 bases, and 7 bases lay in between. The CDR3 totals 13 residues. The CDR3 DNA sequence: TGTGCCAGCAGCCAAGATCCACAAGAAAAACTGTTTTTT. Protein: CASSQDPQEKLFF.

This clone was detected once. The chain links TRBV24-1 to TRBJ2-2; weak D call: TRBD1 (6 bases). Germline V gene lookup returns CDR1 KGHDR and CDR2 SFDVKD. The ends were cut back, 7 bases at V and 3 bases at J, with 17 bases in the middle. The CDR3 totals 16 residues. CDR3 protein: CATRMARGRHTGELFF. The CDR3 nucleotides are TGTGCCACCAGGATGGCCAGGGGAAGGCACACCGGGGAGCTGTTTTTT.

This clone was seen once. The chain is built from TRBV5-5 and TRBJ1-1, with D unresolved. CDR3 length: 12 amino acids. Trimming removed 0 bases at V and 8 bases at J, with 8 bases between. Germline V gives CDR1 SGHKS, CDR2 YYEKEE (reference sequence). The CDR3 spells CASSLALREAFF. DNA for the CDR3: TGTGCCAGCAGCTTGGCCTTACGGGAAGCTTTCTTT.

V gene TRBV6-2 or TRBV6-3 combines with J gene TRBJ1-2, with 12 bases identical to TRBD1. The ends lost 0 bases at V and 2 bases at J; junction bases unmatched: 4. CDR1 and CDR2 (germline): MNHEY, SVGEGT. The CDR3 totals 17 residues. CDR3 in DNA: TGTGCCAGCAGTTACTCGGGACAGGGGGCCGCAAACTATGGCTACACCTTC. Residues: CASSYSGQGAANYGYTF.

This chain connects TRBV6-6 to TRBJ2-7, with TRBD2 identical over 9 bases. Germline-derived CDR1 and CDR2 are MNHNY and SVGAGI (reference sequence). V trimming: 5 bases; J trimming: 4 bases; junction bases outside the gene matches: 12. The CDR3 consists of 16 residues. The CDR3 loop reads CASSPSRAGGNYEQYF. CDR3 in DNA: TGTGCCAGCAGTCCCTCGAGAGCGGGGGGAAATTACGAGCAGTACTTC.

There are a few counts of this clone. V usage is TRBV30 and J usage is TRBJ2-1; 11 bases are shared with TRBD2. Trimming removed 3 bases from V and 5 bases from J; junction bases left unmatched: 3. From germline, CDR1 is GTSNPN and CDR2 SVGIG (reference sequence). The CDR3 has 14 residues. This chain's CDR3 is CAWRTGLADNEQFF. The CDR3 DNA follows: TGTGCCTGGAGGACGGGACTAGCGGACAATGAGCAGTTCTTC.

This clone came up a few times. The chain carries TRBV6-1 and TRBJ1-3, with D unresolved. Trimming stripped 1 base from V and 4 bases from J, with 5 bases between. The CDR3 is 13 residues long. Germline V gene sequence: CDR1 MNHNS, CDR2 SASEGT. The CDR3: CASSEVPGNTIYF. In nucleotides, the CDR3 is TGTGCCAGCAGTGAAGTCCCAGGAAACACCATATATTTT.

The gene calls are TRBV18 and TRBJ2-1; 7 bases agree with TRBD1. CDR3 length equals 13 residues. V trimming: 6 bases; J trimming: 4 bases; junction bases outside the gene matches: 3. Germline values: CDR1 KGHSH, CDR2 LQKENI. This CDR3 reads CASSKDRYNEQFF. DNA for the CDR3: TGTGCCAGCTCCAAGGACAGGTACAATGAGCAGTTCTTC.

This chain connects TRBV19 to TRBJ2-1; 9 nucleotides match TRBD2. Per germline, CDR1 LNHDA and CDR2 SQIVND (reference sequence). The CDR3 sequence is 15 residues long. J gave up 3 bases and V 8 bases, and 8 bases lay outside the gene matches. CDR3 sequence: CASQLAGSGYNEQFF. As DNA, the CDR3 is TGTGCCAGTCAGCTAGCGGGATCTGGCTACAATGAGCAGTTCTTC.

J is TRBJ1-1 and V is TRBV6-2 or TRBV6-3, with a weak D call TRBD1 (6 bases). Germline values: CDR1 MNHEY, CDR2 SVGEGT. V gave up 4 bases and J gave up 2 bases, with 14 bases separating them. The CDR3 has 15 amino acids. The DNA of the CDR3 is TGTGCCAGCAGTTCCCACACCGGGACAAACACTGAAGCTTTCTTT. Translation: CASSSHTGTNTEAFF.

This clone was observed a few times. The chain joins TRBV24-1 to TRBJ2-1, with D uncertain. Germline values: CDR1 KGHDR, CDR2 SFDVKD. The CDR3 sequence is 13 residues long. Trimming took 2 bases from V and 9 from J, leaving 10 bases between them. The CDR3 is CATSDYPSGEQFF. The CDR3 DNA reads TGTGCCACCAGTGATTACCCTAGTGGTGAGCAGTTCTTC.

This clone was seen only a few times. The J gene is TRBJ2-2, the V gene TRBV6-5; TRBD1 is a possible D gene (8 bases). The CDR3 loop spans 14 amino acids. Trimming took off 9 bases at V and 7 bases at J, with 18 bases between the two ends. Germline V gene sequence: CDR1 MNHEY, CDR2 SVGAGI. The CDR3 loop reads CASTKTGEGGELFF. DNA for the CDR3: TGTGCCAGTACTAAGACAGGGGAGGGCGGGGAGCTGTTTTTT.

V and J are TRBV6-2 or TRBV6-3 and TRBJ2-2, with TRBD2 matching 9 bases. The CDR3 totals 17 residues. Trimming cost V 0 bases and J 3 bases; bases outside gene matches: 5. Looked up from germline, CDR1 is MNHEY and CDR2 is SVGEGT. CDR3 bases: TGTGCCAGCAGTTACTCGTACAGCGGGAGGTACACCGGGGAGCTGTTTTTT. Encoded protein: CASSYSYSGRYTGELFF.

The chain joins TRBV29-1 to TRBJ1-3; 7 nucleotides match TRBD1. Germline V gene lookup returns CDR1 SQVTM and CDR2 ANQGSEA. The V gene end was trimmed by 4 bases and the J gene end by 2 bases; junction bases not matched to a gene: 17. The CDR3 totals 18 residues. The CDR3 DNA reads as TGCAGCGTTGTAAGGGCAGGGGGTGCCGGAACACCTGGAAACACCATATATTTT. Protein product: CSVVRAGGAGTPGNTIYF.

Comment on this clone: At one boundary the junction diverges from the germline segment, which might be a read error. This chain connects TRBV9 to TRBJ1-2; D perhaps matches TRBD1 (6 bases). From germline, CDR1 is SGDLS and CDR2 YYNGEE. The CDR3 spans 17 residues. CDR3 loop: CASSVASDRRTVYGHTF. The CDR3 nucleotides read TGTGCCAGCAGCGTAGCCTCCGACCGTCGGACAGTGTATGGCCACACCTTC.

This rearrangement joins TRBV5-6 to TRBJ2-5; TRBD1 matches at 7 bases. The CDR3 is 14 residues long. Germline trimming cut 4 bases from V and 2 bases from J; bases unmatched to any gene: 5. Germline lookup yields CDR1 SGHDT and CDR2 YYEEEE. The CDR3 DNA reads as TGTGCCAGCAGCCCCTGGGACAGACAAGAGACCCAGTACTTC. Protein product: CASSPWDRQETQYF.

V is TRBV6-2 or TRBV6-3 and J is TRBJ1-2; D is perhaps TRBD1 (5 bases). V lost 6 bases and J lost 2, with 7 bases in between. The CDR3 loop spans 12 amino acids. The germline CDR1 and CDR2 sequences are MNHEY and SVGEGT. CDR3 region: CASSDRNYGYTF. The CDR3 region has the DNA TGTGCCAGCAGCGACAGAAACTATGGCTACACCTTC.

This clone was counted between two and nine times. The rearrangement joins TRBV10-3 to TRBJ1-2; 7 nucleotides line up with TRBD1. Germline trimming cut 0 bases from V and 10 bases from J; bases unmatched to any gene: 11. Per the germline V gene, CDR1 is ENHRY and CDR2 is SYGVKD. The CDR3 is made up of 15 amino acids. The chain's CDR3 is CAISESTDRIAIYTF. The CDR3 DNA is TGTGCCATCAGTGAGTCGACGGACAGGATCGCTATCTACACCTTC.

The V gene is TRBV2, the J gene TRBJ1-6; TRBD1 matches 9 bases. J was trimmed by 0 bases and V by 4 bases; bases with no gene match: 7. Germline values: CDR1 SNHLY, CDR2 FYNNEI. CDR3 length: 18 amino acids. The CDR3 coding sequence is TGTGCCAGCAGTGTAACAGGGGGCCAGAGCTCCTATAATTCACCCCTCCACTTT. Its protein is CASSVTGGQSSYNSPLHF. Based on the CDR3 plus reference TRBV2 and TRBJ1-6, the full variable domain is EPEVTQTPSHQVTQMGQEVILRCVPISNHLYFYWYRQILGQKVEFLVSFYNNEISEKSEIFDDQFSVERPDGSNFTLKIRSTKLEDSAMYFCASSVTGGQSSYNSPLHFGNGTRLTVT.

The chain is built from TRBV6-1 and TRBJ2-7; TRBD1 might be the D (6 bases). The CDR3 has 15 residues. The V gene's germline CDR1 is MNHNS and CDR2 SASEGT. The V and J ends lost 1 base and 1 base respectively, with 11 bases between them. The CDR3 DNA is TGTGCCAGCAGTGAAGGGCAGGGGCCTTCCTACGAGCAGTACTTC. Its protein product is CASSEGQGPSYEQYF.

This chain uses TRBV6-6 with TRBJ1-4; 7 bases fit TRBD1. Germline assignment: CDR1 MNHNY and CDR2 SVGAGI (reference sequence). CDR3 length: 14 amino acids. V was pared by 0 bases and J by 8 bases, with 3 bases of the junction left unmatched. CDR3 residues: CASSYSGGEEKLFF. The CDR3 bases are TGTGCCAGCAGTTACTCAGGGGGCGAGGAAAAACTGTTTTTT.

Worth noting for this clone: Other DNA sequences in the same sample also yield this CDR3. The chain joins TRBV5-1 to TRBJ2-1, with 14 bases identical to TRBD2. The V and J ends lost 0 bases and 7 bases, in that order; junction bases with no gene match: 3. The germline V gene has CDR1 SGHRS and CDR2 YFSETQ. CDR3 length equals 16 residues. CDR3 residues: CASSLVGLAGGNEQFF. The CDR3, as DNA: TGCGCCAGCAGCTTGGTCGGACTAGCGGGAGGAAATGAGCAGTTCTTC.

This chain uses TRBV5-3 with TRBJ2-3; 9 bases match TRBD2. TRBV5-3 is an open reading frame whose function is uncertain. The ends lost 4 bases at V and 3 bases at J; junction bases unmatched: 3. The length of the CDR3 is 14 residues. The CDR3 here is CARSAGGRTDTQYF. Written as DNA, the CDR3 is TGTGCCAGAAGCGCGGGGGGGCGTACAGATACGCAGTATTTT.

The rearrangement joins TRBV5-5 to TRBJ2-7; TRBD1 might be the D (5 bases). Germline V lookup: CDR1 SGHKS, CDR2 YYEKEE (reference sequence). The V and J ends lost 1 base and 2 bases respectively, with 10 bases between them. This CDR3 has 14 amino acids. The CDR3 protein is CASSLKGSTYEQYF. CDR3 DNA sequence: TGTGCCAGCAGCTTGAAGGGGTCCACCTACGAGCAGTACTTC.